The rows below give T cell receptor beta chains drawn from one sample of a study of blood T cells in healthy people across ages. TCRdb redid the calling of the 5' RACE reads with MiXCR, one entry per CDR3 protein. Of 700,000 to 1,000,000 distinct CDR3 sequences listed, under 55% are singletons. The specimen was blood. These receptors were obtained from a man in his 60s in good health. Both conserved end residues are part of each CDR3. D genes are given only for firm matches. The listing skips clone size in some rows; elsewhere it reads once, few, many or a size class.

CDR3nt	CDR3aa	v_gene	j_gene	abundance	d_gene
TGTGCCAGCAGTTCCGTGGGACAAGCTCTCCTCCTATATGGCTACACCTTC	CASSSVGQALLLYGYTF	TRBV6-5	TRBJ1-2	-	-
TGTGCCAGCAGTTACGAGGGGTTTGTGTCTGAAGCTTTCTTT	CASSYEGFVSEAFF	TRBV6-2/TRBV6-3	TRBJ1-1	-	-
TGTGCCAGCAGGATGGGACAGGGTGGAGAGACCCAGTACTTC	CASRMGQGGETQYF	TRBV12-3/TRBV12-4	TRBJ2-5	-	TRBD1
TGCAGTGCTAGAGCCGGACTAGCGGGGTATCGGGAGACCCAGTACTTC	CSARAGLAGYRETQYF	TRBV20-1	TRBJ2-5	-	TRBD2
TGCGCCAGCAGCTACCAAGCGGGGGTTAGCACAGATACGCAGTATTTT	CASSYQAGVSTDTQYF	TRBV5-1	TRBJ2-3	-	TRBD2
TGTGCCAGCAGCTCTAAGACAGGGGGCGCAGGTAACGAGCAGTACTTC	CASSSKTGGAGNEQYF	TRBV7-2	TRBJ2-7	few	TRBD1
TGCGCCAGCAGCCGGACCCCAGGGGGCACTAGCACAGATACGCAGTATTTT	CASSRTPGGTSTDTQYF	TRBV5-1	TRBJ2-3	-	TRBD1
TGCAGCCTTGGCAAAATGGCGGGTCGGAATGAGCAGTTCTTC	CSLGKMAGRNEQFF	TRBV29-1	TRBJ2-1	-	-
TGTGCCAGCAGCCGAGGGGGAGGCTGGGGCACAGATACGCAGTATTTT	CASSRGGGWGTDTQYF	TRBV7-2	TRBJ2-3	-	-
TGCAGTGCTCATCTCTTGAGCTCCTACAATGAGCAGTTCTTC	CSAHLLSSYNEQFF	TRBV20-1	TRBJ2-1	-	-
TGTGCCAGCAGCCAAGGGGCAGGGGTTAACGTTGGCTATGGCTACACCTTC	CASSQGAGVNVGYGYTF	TRBV14	TRBJ1-2	-	-
TGTGCCAGCAGCCCGGGACAGGGTGTCTATGGCTACACCTTC	CASSPGQGVYGYTF	TRBV12-3/TRBV12-4	TRBJ1-2	many	TRBD1
TGTGCCACCAGCAGAGATATGACTGAAGCTTTCTTT	CATSRDMTEAFF	TRBV15	TRBJ1-1	-	-
TGTGCCAGCAGTTTAGTGGTTGACTATGGCTACACCTTC	CASSLVVDYGYTF	TRBV12-3/TRBV12-4	TRBJ1-2	many	-
TGCGCCAGCAGCCAAGATTTATCGGGGCGAACCTACGAGCAGTACTTC	CASSQDLSGRTYEQYF	TRBV4-3	TRBJ2-7	many	-
TGTGCCAGCAGCTTAGAGGCAGGGAGCAAGACCCAGTACTTC	CASSLEAGSKTQYF	TRBV7-6	TRBJ2-5	-	-